This entry concerns a single TCR beta chain. This specimen includes other DNA sequences encoding the same CDR3. Per the original methods: Reference gene primer amplification gave estimated nucleated cell counts. The repertoire was sequenced with immunoSEQ multiplex PCR; TCRdb's copy has only in-frame clones and lacks some. V and J calls and clone size are given by that table; D and trimming were obtained from the DNA. Among a few hundred thousand clones listed, more than 75% were seen once. The data are from a study of blood T cell repertoires in COVID-19. Study-level information: The samples span acute and convalescent COVID-19 from the United States, Italy and Spain. From T cells, B-cell-depleted T cells, or PBMCs came the material, which was cDNA or gDNA.

Sequencing was performed on peripheral blood. This clonotype was sampled from a human donor in a cohort sampled during active COVID-19.

For the CDR3, the DNA is TGTGCCAGCAGCCCAGGGGTCACCGGGGAGCTGTTTTTT. Translation: CASSPGVTGELFF. This chain uses TRBV7-9 with TRBJ2-2; TRBD1 might be the D (6 bases). The V gene's germline CDR1 is SEHNR and CDR2 FQNEAQ (reference sequence). Deletions cut 5 bases from V and 4 bases from J, with 8 bases between. This CDR3 is 13 amino acids long.